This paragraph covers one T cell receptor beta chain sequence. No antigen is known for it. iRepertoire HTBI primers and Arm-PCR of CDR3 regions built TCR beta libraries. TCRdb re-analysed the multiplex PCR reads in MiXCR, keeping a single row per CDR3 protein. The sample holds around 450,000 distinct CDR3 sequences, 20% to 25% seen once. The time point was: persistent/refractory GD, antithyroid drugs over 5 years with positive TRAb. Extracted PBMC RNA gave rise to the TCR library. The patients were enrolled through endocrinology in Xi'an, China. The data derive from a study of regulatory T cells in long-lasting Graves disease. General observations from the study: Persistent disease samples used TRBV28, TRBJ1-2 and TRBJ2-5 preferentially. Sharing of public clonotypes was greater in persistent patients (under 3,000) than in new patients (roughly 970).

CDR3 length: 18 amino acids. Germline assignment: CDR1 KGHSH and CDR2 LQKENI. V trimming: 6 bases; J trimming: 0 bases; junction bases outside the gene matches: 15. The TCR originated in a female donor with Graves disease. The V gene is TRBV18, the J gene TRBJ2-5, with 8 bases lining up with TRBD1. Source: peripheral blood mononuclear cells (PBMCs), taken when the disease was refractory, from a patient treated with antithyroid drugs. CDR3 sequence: CASSLVRTGQEYQETQYF. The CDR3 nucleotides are TGTGCCAGCTCCCTAGTGAGGACGGGACAGGAGTACCAAGAGACCCAGTACTTC.